The sequence of this TCR beta chain was determined in a study of T cells in Graves' hyperthyroidism and ophthalmopathy. Findings and limits, study-wide: Blood held most thyroid clonotypes expanded above 0.001 frequency.

This CDR3 region has 15 residues. Germline V gene data show CDR1 as MGHRA and CDR2 as YSYEKL. Germline trimming cut 2 bases from V and 4 bases from J; bases unmatched to any gene: 4. Amplification yielded TCR beta CDR3 regions, with RNA transcripts as the source. The TCR CDR3 first-round RT-PCR relied on the HTBI primer set. TCRdb redid the calling of the multiplex PCR reads with MiXCR, one entry per CDR3 protein. This sample carries about 840,000 distinct CDR3 sequences, 35% to 45% of them seen once, and the ten largest clones take about 9%. About this clonotype itself: What it recognizes is unknown.

This receptor was obtained from a man younger than 35 with Graves' hyperthyroidism. Sequencing was performed on blood. The chain combines TRBV4-1 with TRBJ2-5, with 10 bases lining up with TRBD1. CDR3 sequence reads: CASSQTGDRGETQYF. The CDR3 nucleotides read TGCGCCAGCAGCCAAACCGGGGACAGGGGAGAGACCCAGTACTTC.